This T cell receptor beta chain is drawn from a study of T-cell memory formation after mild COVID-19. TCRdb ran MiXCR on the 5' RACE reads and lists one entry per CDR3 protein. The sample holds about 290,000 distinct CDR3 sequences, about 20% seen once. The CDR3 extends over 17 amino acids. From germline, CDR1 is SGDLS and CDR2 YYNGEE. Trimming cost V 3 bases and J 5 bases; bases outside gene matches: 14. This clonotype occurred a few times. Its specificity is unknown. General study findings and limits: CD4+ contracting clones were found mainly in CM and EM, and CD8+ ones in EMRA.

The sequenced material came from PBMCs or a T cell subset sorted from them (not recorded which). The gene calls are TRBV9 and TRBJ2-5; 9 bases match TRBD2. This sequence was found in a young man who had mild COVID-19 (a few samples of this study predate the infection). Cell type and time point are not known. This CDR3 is CASSASWASGESETQYF. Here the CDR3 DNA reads TGTGCCAGCAGCGCCTCGTGGGCTAGCGGGGAGTCGGAGACCCAGTACTTC.